The 28 T cell receptor beta chains in this list originate from one sample, sequenced in a study of beta chain features in type 1 diabetes (dated by TCRdb to the late 2010s). Broad study findings and their caveats: Type 1 diabetes patients showed a moderate but significant shortening of TCRB CDR3 length in all four CD4+ subsets.

The method behind the library was the immunoSEQ multiplex PCR assay. The entire isolated RNA was reverse transcribed using the High Capacity cDNA Reverse Transcription Kit, and thus expressed TCRB transcripts were sequenced. Here the immuneACCESS table is served through TCRdb, limited to in-frame sequences with V and J called. Missing clones are a known gap in these copies; in checked studies unresolved V genes cover under half, and the rest lacks a known reason. Here the sample has about 99,000 clones; 25% to 35% occur a single time. Of the sample, 0.5% to 0.6% is held by the ten largest clones. Antigens for these TCRs are unknown. Specimen: central memory CD4+ T cells from blood. The receptors stem from a woman aged 18-29 years with type 1 diabetes.

The rearrangement uses TRBV19 and TRBJ1-2; the match to TRBD1 covers 10 bases. Germline assignment: CDR1 LNHDA and CDR2 SQIVND (reference sequence). This CDR3 is built from 14 residues. J gave up 4 bases and V 5 bases, and 4 bases lay outside the gene matches. DNA of the CDR3: TGTGCCAGTAGTTTTCGGACAGGGGGCTATGGCTACACCTTC. Translating it yields CASSFRTGGYGYTF.

The chain couples TRBV9 to TRBJ2-7, with D possibly being TRBD1 (5 bases). Germline CDR1 SGDLS, CDR2 YYNGEE. V was trimmed by 3 bases and J by 6 bases, leaving 13 bases between them. This CDR3 is built from 13 residues. DNA for the CDR3: TGTGCCAGCAGCGACCTCAGGGTTGGCGAGCAGTACTTC. Residues: CASSDLRVGEQYF.

This clone was seen a few times. The V gene is TRBV7-2, the J gene TRBJ2-6, with D possibly matching TRBD1 (7 bases). V was clipped by 3 bases and J by 1 base, with 13 bases between them. Per the germline V gene, CDR1 is SGHTA and CDR2 is FQGNSA. CDR3 length: 17 amino acids. CDR3 sequence reads: CASSLTGTRSGANVLTF. DNA of the CDR3: TGTGCCAGCAGCTTGACAGGGACTCGGTCTGGGGCCAACGTCCTGACTTTC.

This sequence joins TRBV5-4 and TRBJ2-1; 11 nucleotides match TRBD1. This CDR3 comprises 16 residues. Trimming removed 5 bases from V and 6 bases from J; junction bases left unmatched: 10. The germline V gene has CDR1 SGHNT and CDR2 YYREEE (reference sequence). CDR3 amino acids: CASRRYRDRGSNEQFF. In DNA, the CDR3 is TGTGCCAGCAGGCGCTACCGGGACAGGGGGTCCAATGAGCAGTTCTTC. The full variable domain, with the rest looked up from reference TRBV5-4 and TRBJ2-1, is ETGVTQSPTHLIKTRGQQVTLRCSSQSGHNTVSWYQQALGQGPQFIFQYYREEENGRGNFPPRFSGLQFPNYSSELNVNALELDDSALYLCASRRYRDRGSNEQFFGPGTRLTVL.

This clone appeared a few times. The chain links TRBV30 to TRBJ2-1, with 12 nucleotides matching TRBD2. After removal of 8 bases from V and 5 bases from J, the junction contained 13 bases not matched to a gene. The CDR3 length is 16 residues. Germline values: CDR1 GTSNPN, CDR2 SVGIG (reference sequence). The CDR3, as DNA: TGTGCCGGAACCCCACGGACTAGCGGGACTCACAATGAGCAGTTCTTC. It translates to CAGTPRTSGTHNEQFF.

This clone was seen a few times. J is TRBJ1-5 and V is TRBV19; the D gene is possibly TRBD1 (5 bases). The CDR3 is 13 amino acids. Trimming cost V 6 bases and J 6 bases, with 12 bases left between them. The V gene's germline CDR1 is LNHDA and CDR2 SQIVND (reference sequence). CDR3 loop: CASSPRAGQPQHF. In nucleotides, the CDR3 is TGTGCCAGTAGCCCCAGGGCCGGTCAGCCCCAGCATTTT. Drawing the rest from reference TRBV19 and TRBJ1-5, the complete variable domain is DGGITQSPKYLFRKEGQNVTLSCEQNLNHDAMYWYRQDPGQGLRLIYYSQIVNDFQKGDIAEGYSVSREKKESFPLTVTSAQKNPTAFYLCASSPRAGQPQHFGDGTRLSIL.

This clone was seen just once. The chain uses TRBV7-3 and TRBJ2-3; 8 bases are a match to TRBD2. CDR1 is SGHTA, CDR2 FQGTGA, per germline. Trimming took 4 bases from V and 2 from J; bases not matched to a gene: 5. CDR3 length: 15 amino acids. The DNA of the CDR3 is TGTGCCAGCAGCTCCGGGACTAGTATCACAGATACGCAGTATTTT. Translation gives CASSSGTSITDTQYF.

The gene calls are TRBV7-9 and TRBJ2-5; D may be TRBD2 (7 bases). CDR1 and CDR2 from the germline V gene are SEHNR and FQNEAQ (reference sequence). CDR3 size: 14 residues. The V end was cut by 3 bases, the J end by 1 base, with 9 bases between. The DNA for the CDR3 is TGTGCCAGCAGCTTGGCGGGGGCCCAAGAGACCCAGTACTTC. As protein: CASSLAGAQETQYF.

A few counts support this clone. The V gene is TRBV28, the J gene TRBJ2-5, with 8 bases fitting TRBD2. Per the germline V gene, CDR1 is MDHEN and CDR2 is SYDVKM. This CDR3 comprises 18 residues. After removal of 6 bases from V and 2 bases from J, the junction contained 17 bases not matched to a gene. CDR3 nucleotide sequence: TGTGCCAGCAGCCGTAGCGGGGTTACCTTCCCTGCTCAAGAGACCCAGTACTTC. It translates to CASSRSGVTFPAQETQYF.

This clone has a handful of counts. For the CDR3, the DNA is TGTGCCATCAGTGAGGAGAGTGGCAGGGGGCGAATGGTGACCGGGGAGCTGTTTTTT. This gives the protein CAISEESGRGRMVTGELFF. The chain has TRBV10-3 and TRBJ2-2; 8 bases are a match to TRBD1. This CDR3 has 19 residues. Per germline, CDR1 ENHRY and CDR2 SYGVKD. Trimming took 2 bases from V and 5 from J; bases not matched to a gene: 16.

This clone was observed a handful of times. This chain uses TRBV7-9 with TRBJ1-1; the match to TRBD1 covers 9 bases. This CDR3 region has 16 residues. Looked up from germline, CDR1 is SEHNR and CDR2 is FQNEAQ (reference sequence). The ends lost 5 bases at V and 6 bases at J; junction bases unmatched: 13. CDR3 sequence: CASSRPPQGAVPEAFF. For the CDR3, the DNA is TGTGCCAGCAGCCGACCCCCACAGGGGGCCGTTCCTGAAGCTTTCTTT.

This clone turned up a few times. The chain employs TRBV5-6 and TRBJ2-2; 10 positions match TRBD2. Trimming removed 3 bases from V and 4 bases from J; junction bases left unmatched: 3. The CDR3 runs to 15 residues. Germline lookup yields CDR1 SGHDT and CDR2 YYEEEE. CDR3 loop: CASSSGLASTGELFF. CDR3 nucleotides: TGTGCCAGCAGCTCGGGACTAGCGAGCACCGGGGAGCTGTTTTTT.

The V and J genes are TRBV9 and TRBJ2-3, with 8 positions matching TRBD2. This CDR3 is built from 17 residues. Germline CDR1 and CDR2: SGDLS and YYNGEE. The J segment lost 2 bases and the V segment lost 1 base, leaving 9 bases of the junction unmatched. CDR3 nucleotides: TGTGCCAGCAGCGTAACCCATCCGGGAGGGTTCACAGATACGCAGTATTTT. Protein sequence: CASSVTHPGGFTDTQYF.

This chain uses TRBV2 with TRBJ2-7, with TRBD1 identical over 7 bases. Germline CDR1 reads SNHLY; CDR2 reads FYNNEI. With 5 bases clipped from V and 1 base from J, the junction kept 5 bases outside the gene matches. The CDR3 contains 14 residues. The CDR3 region has the DNA TGTGCCAGCAGTAGGTCAGGGGGATCCTACGAGCAGTACTTC. This codes for CASSRSGGSYEQYF.

The rearrangement joins TRBV28 to TRBJ1-3, with no clear D. Germline-derived CDR1 and CDR2 are MDHEN and SYDVKM. This CDR3 has 13 residues. With 5 bases removed from V and 3 bases from J, the gap between germline ends came to 8 bases. CDR3 residues: CASSTRLGNTIYF. CDR3 bases: TGTGCCAGCAGTACGCGCCTTGGAAACACCATATATTTT. The entire variable domain, with the rest obtained from reference TRBV28 and TRBJ1-3, is as follows: DVKVTQSSRYLVKRTGEKVFLECVQDMDHENMFWYRQDPGLGLRLIYFSYDVKMKEKGDIPEGYSVSREKKERFSLILESASTNQTSMYLCASSTRLGNTIYFGEGSWLTVV.

This clone has a handful of counts. The chain carries TRBV2 and TRBJ1-4, with D possibly being TRBD1 (5 bases). This CDR3 spans 15 amino acids. Trimming cost V 5 bases and J 0 bases, with 10 bases left between them. The germline V gene encodes CDR1 SNHLY and CDR2 FYNNEI. As DNA, the CDR3 is TGTGCCAGCAGTTCAAGGGGCGCAACTAATGAAAAACTGTTTTTT. This gives the protein CASSSRGATNEKLFF.

Only a few counts were recorded for this clone. The V call is TRBV18, the J call TRBJ2-7, with 7 bases matching TRBD1. V was clipped by 3 bases and J by 1 base; unmatched bases: 6. CDR3 length: 15 amino acids. Germline V gene data show CDR1 as KGHSH and CDR2 as LQKENI. In DNA, the CDR3 is TGTGCCAGCTCACCCTCAATGACAGGGTCCTACGAGCAGTACTTC. Its translation is CASSPSMTGSYEQYF.

The J gene is TRBJ2-1, the V gene TRBV25-1; D is possibly TRBD2 (6 bases). V was clipped by 8 bases and J by 4 bases, with 18 bases between them. This CDR3 has 15 residues. Germline V gene lookup returns CDR1 MGHDK and CDR2 SYGVNS. CDR3 sequence (DNA): TGTGCCAGCGGGAGGAAGGGACTTCAATACAATGAGCAGTTCTTC. It is translated as CASGRKGLQYNEQFF.

This clone was found a few times. This chain connects TRBV29-1 to TRBJ2-1, with 10 bases fitting TRBD2. CDR1 is SQVTM and CDR2 is ANQGSEA in the germline V gene. V trimming: 4 bases; J trimming: 4 bases; junction bases outside the gene matches: 7. CDR3 length equals 15 residues. The CDR3 DNA reads as TGCAGCGTTGTGGGTACTAGCGGGACGTACAATGAGCAGTTCTTC. Translating gives CSVVGTSGTYNEQFF.

The chain uses TRBV20-1 and TRBJ1-1, with D tentatively TRBD1 (5 bases). The length of the CDR3 is 11 residues. Deletions cut 6 bases from V and 7 bases from J, with 12 bases between. The germline CDR1 and CDR2 sequences are DFQATT and SNEGSKA (reference sequence). The CDR3 sequence is CSAFRQIEAFF. CDR3 nucleotides: TGCAGTGCCTTCCGACAGATTGAAGCTTTCTTT.

The chain has TRBV7-7 and TRBJ2-1; D is possibly TRBD1 (6 bases). CDR1 and CDR2 from the germline V gene are SSHAT and FNYEAQ (reference sequence). Between the trimmed V and J ends, which lost 5 bases and 4 bases, there was a span of 9 bases. The CDR3 spans 13 residues. As DNA, the CDR3 is TGTGCCAGCAGCGTAGACAGGTACAATGAGCAGTTCTTC. Protein sequence: CASSVDRYNEQFF.

The chain carries TRBV5-1 and TRBJ2-1; TRBD2 agrees at 12 bases. V shed 1 base, J shed 1 base, and the junction held 6 bases outside the gene matches. The germline V gene has CDR1 SGHRS and CDR2 YFSETQ. This CDR3 is 18 amino acids long. CDR3 DNA: TGCGCCAGCAGCTTGATGCCGGGACTAGCGGGTTCCTACAATGAGCAGTTCTTC. Its translation is CASSLMPGLAGSYNEQFF.

The CDR3 reads CASAAASADTQYF. The CDR3 DNA reads TGTGCCAGCGCAGCCGCTAGCGCAGATACGCAGTATTTT. The V gene is TRBV18, the J gene TRBJ2-3; D possibly corresponds to TRBD2 (6 bases). Trimming pared 8 bases from V and 4 bases from J, leaving 13 bases between. This CDR3 region has 13 residues. CDR1 is KGHSH and CDR2 is LQKENI in the germline V gene.

The chain couples TRBV19 to TRBJ1-1; TRBD1 agrees at 7 bases. The V gene end was trimmed by 3 bases and the J gene end by 0 bases; junction bases not matched to a gene: 1. Germline V lookup: CDR1 LNHDA, CDR2 SQIVND (reference sequence). The CDR3 is made up of 14 amino acids. CDR3 sequence: CASSMDRMNTEAFF. As DNA, the CDR3 is TGTGCCAGTAGTATGGACAGGATGAACACTGAAGCTTTCTTT.

This chain joins TRBV5-1 and TRBJ2-7, with TRBD2 matching 9 bases. Per germline, CDR1 SGHRS and CDR2 YFSETQ. With V trimmed by 0 bases and J by 5 bases, 15 bases remained unmatched. This CDR3 has 18 residues. CDR3 amino acids: CASSLGLAGLFRRDEQYF. For the CDR3, the DNA is TGCGCCAGCAGCTTGGGTCTAGCGGGACTCTTTCGTCGGGACGAGCAGTACTTC.

This clone has more than one count but fewer than ten. This chain uses TRBV6-1 with TRBJ2-7; D gene ambiguous. V was trimmed by 1 base and J by 7 bases, leaving 8 bases between them. The CDR3 totals 12 residues. Germline V gene sequence: CDR1 MNHNS, CDR2 SASEGT. This CDR3 reads CASSEEAREQYV. The CDR3, as DNA: TGTGCCAGCAGTGAAGAAGCGAGAGAGCAGTACGTC.

This sequence joins TRBV7-7 and TRBJ2-5; TRBD1 matches at 9 bases. Germline V lookup: CDR1 SSHAT, CDR2 FNYEAQ (reference sequence). V dropped 5 bases and J dropped 1; count of bases not matched to a gene: 2. This CDR3 contains 14 residues. The CDR3 region has the DNA TGTGCCAGCAGCCGGGGACAGGGCCAAGAGACCCAGTACTTC. Residues: CASSRGQGQETQYF.

This clone was observed a few times. The gene calls are TRBV9 and TRBJ1-6, with D unclear. The germline CDR1 and CDR2 sequences are SGDLS and YYNGEE. The CDR3 sequence is 13 residues long. Trimming shortened V by 4 bases and J by 5 bases, and 7 bases separated the two germline ends. In DNA, the CDR3 is TGTGCCAGCAGCAAAGCCGATAATTCACCCCTCCACTTT. It specifies CASSKADNSPLHF.